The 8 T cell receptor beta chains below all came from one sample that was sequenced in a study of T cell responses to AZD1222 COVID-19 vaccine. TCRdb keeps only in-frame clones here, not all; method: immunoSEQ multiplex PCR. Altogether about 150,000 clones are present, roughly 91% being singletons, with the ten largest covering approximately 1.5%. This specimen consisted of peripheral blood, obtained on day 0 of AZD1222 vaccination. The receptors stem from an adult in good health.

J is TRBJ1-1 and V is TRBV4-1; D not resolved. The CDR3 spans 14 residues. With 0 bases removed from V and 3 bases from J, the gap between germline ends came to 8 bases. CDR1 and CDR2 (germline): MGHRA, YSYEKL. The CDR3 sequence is CASSQDPEHTEAFF. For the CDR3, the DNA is TGCGCCAGCAGCCAAGATCCCGAGCACACTGAAGCTTTCTTT.

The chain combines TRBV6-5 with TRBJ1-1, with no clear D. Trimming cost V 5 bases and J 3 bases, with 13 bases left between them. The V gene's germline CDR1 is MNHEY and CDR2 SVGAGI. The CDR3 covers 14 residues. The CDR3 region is CASSRRVLDTEAFF. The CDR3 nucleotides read TGTGCCAGCAGTCGTAGAGTCCTGGACACTGAAGCTTTCTTT.

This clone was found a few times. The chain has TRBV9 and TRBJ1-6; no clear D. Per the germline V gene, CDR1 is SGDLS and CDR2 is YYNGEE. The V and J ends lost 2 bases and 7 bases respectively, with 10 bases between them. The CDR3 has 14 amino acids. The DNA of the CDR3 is TGTGCCAGCAGCGTCAGGTGGGAGAATTCACCCCTCCACTTT. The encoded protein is CASSVRWENSPLHF.

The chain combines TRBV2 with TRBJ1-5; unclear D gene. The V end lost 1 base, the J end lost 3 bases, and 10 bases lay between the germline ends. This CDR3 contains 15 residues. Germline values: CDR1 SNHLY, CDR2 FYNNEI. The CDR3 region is CASSEEGRVNQPQHF. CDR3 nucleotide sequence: TGTGCCAGCAGTGAAGAGGGCCGGGTCAATCAGCCCCAGCATTTT.

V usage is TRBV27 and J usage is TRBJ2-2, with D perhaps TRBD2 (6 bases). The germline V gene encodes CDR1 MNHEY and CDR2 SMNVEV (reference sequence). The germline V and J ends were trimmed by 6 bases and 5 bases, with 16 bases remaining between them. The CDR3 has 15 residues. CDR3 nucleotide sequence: TGTGCCAGCAGCCCCGCCCCCGGGAGAACCGGGGAGCTGTTTTTT. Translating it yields CASSPAPGRTGELFF.

In nucleotides, the CDR3 is TGTGCCATCAACCGACAGGCGAACACTGAAGCTTTCTTT. Encoded protein: CAINRQANTEAFF. The gene calls are TRBV10-3 and TRBJ1-1, with D possibly TRBD1 on 6 matching bases. Looked up from germline, CDR1 is ENHRY and CDR2 is SYGVKD. CDR3 length: 13 amino acids. Deletions cut 7 bases from V and 1 base from J, with 10 bases between.

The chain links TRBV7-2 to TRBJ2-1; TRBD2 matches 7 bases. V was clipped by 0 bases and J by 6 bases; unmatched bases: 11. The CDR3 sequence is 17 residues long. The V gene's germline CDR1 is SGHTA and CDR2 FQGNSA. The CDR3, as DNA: TGTGCCAGCAGCTTAGCGGTCCGGGACTACCCAGTCAATGAGCAGTTCTTC. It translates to CASSLAVRDYPVNEQFF.

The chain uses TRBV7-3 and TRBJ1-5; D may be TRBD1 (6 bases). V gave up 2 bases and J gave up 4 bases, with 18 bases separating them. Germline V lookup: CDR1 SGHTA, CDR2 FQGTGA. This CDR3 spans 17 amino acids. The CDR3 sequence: CASSLVWTEGENQPQHF. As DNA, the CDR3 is TGTGCCAGCAGCTTAGTGTGGACAGAGGGCGAGAATCAGCCCCAGCATTTT.